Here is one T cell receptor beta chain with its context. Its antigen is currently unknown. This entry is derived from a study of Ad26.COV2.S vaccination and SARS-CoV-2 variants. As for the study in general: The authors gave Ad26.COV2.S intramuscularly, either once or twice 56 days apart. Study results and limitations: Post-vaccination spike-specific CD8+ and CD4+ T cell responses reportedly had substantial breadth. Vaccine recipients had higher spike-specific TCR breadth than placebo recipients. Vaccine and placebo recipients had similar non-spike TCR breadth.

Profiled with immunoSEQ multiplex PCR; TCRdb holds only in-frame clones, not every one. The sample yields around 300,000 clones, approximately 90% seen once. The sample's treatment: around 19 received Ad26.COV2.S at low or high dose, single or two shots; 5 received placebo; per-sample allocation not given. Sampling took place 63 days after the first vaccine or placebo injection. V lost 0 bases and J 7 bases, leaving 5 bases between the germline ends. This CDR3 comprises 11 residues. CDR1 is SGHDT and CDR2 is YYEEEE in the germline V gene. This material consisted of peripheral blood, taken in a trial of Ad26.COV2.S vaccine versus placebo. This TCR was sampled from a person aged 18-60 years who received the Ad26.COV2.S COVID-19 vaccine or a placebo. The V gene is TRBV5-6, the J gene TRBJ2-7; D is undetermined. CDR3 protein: CASSLVREQYF. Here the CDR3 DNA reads TGTGCCAGCAGCTTGGTACGGGAGCAGTACTTC.